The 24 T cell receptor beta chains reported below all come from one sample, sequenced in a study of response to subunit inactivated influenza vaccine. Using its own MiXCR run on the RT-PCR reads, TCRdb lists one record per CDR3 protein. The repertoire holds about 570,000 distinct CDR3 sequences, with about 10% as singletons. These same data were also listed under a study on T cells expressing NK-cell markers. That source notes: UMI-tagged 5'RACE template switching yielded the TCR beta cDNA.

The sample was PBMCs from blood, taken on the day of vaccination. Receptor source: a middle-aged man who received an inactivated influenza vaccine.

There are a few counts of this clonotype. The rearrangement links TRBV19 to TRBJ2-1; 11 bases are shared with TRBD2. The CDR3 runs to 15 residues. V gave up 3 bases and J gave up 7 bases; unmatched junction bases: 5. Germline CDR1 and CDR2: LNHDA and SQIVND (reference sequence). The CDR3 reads CASSIWLAGGNEQFF. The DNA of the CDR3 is TGTGCCAGTAGTATCTGGCTAGCGGGAGGAAATGAGCAGTTCTTC.

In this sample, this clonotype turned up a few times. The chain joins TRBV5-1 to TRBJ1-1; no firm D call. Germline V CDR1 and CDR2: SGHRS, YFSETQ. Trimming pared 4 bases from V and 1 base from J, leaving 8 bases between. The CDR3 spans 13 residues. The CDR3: CASSPWTNTEAFF. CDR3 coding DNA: TGCGCCAGCAGCCCCTGGACGAACACTGAAGCTTTCTTT.

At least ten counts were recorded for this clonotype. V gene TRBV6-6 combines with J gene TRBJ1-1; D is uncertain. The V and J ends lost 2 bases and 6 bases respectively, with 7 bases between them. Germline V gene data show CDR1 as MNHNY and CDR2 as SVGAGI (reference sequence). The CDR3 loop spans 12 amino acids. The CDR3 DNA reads TGTGCCAGCAGTTACGGCGGGGCTGAAGCTTTCTTT. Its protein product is CASSYGGAEAFF.

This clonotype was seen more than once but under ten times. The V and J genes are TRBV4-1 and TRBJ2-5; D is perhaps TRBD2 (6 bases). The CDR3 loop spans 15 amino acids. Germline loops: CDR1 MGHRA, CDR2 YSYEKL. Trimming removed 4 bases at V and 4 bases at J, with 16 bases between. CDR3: CASSRIGSARETQYF. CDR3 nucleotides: TGCGCCAGCAGCCGAATCGGGAGCGCACGAGAGACCCAGTACTTC.

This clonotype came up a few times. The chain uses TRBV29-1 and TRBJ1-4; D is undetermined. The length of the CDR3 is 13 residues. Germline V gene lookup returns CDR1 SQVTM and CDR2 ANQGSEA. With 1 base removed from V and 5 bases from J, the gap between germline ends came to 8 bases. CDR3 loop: CSVEGNGNEKLFF. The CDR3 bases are TGCAGCGTTGAAGGGAACGGGAATGAAAAACTGTTTTTT.

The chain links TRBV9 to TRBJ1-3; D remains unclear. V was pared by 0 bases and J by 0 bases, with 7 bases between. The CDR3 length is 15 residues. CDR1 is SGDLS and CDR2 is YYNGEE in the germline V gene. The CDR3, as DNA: TGTGCCAGCAGCGTAGACACCAACTCTGGAAACACCATATATTTT. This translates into CASSVDTNSGNTIYF.

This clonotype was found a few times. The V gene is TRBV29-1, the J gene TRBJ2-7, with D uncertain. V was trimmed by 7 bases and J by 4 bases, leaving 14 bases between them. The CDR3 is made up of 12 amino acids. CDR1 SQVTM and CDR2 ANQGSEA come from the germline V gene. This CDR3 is CSAHTRRYEQYF. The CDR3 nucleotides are TGCAGCGCCCACACACGTAGGTACGAGCAGTACTTC.

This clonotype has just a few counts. CDR3 bases: TGTGCCAGCAGTTTTCCTGGACGAAGGACCTCCTACGAGCAGTACTTC. Amino acid sequence: CASSFPGRRTSYEQYF. The chain employs TRBV28 and TRBJ2-7; D uncertain. The V and J ends lost 3 bases and 0 bases respectively, with 15 bases between them. The CDR3 has 16 amino acids. The germline V gene encodes CDR1 MDHEN and CDR2 SYDVKM.

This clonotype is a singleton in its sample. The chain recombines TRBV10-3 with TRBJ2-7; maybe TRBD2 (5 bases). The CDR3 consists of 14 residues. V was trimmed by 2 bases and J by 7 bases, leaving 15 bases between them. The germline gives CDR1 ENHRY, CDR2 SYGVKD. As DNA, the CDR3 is TGTGCCATCAGTGAGGTGGCGGGTTTGGGGGAGCAGTACTTC. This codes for CAISEVAGLGEQYF.

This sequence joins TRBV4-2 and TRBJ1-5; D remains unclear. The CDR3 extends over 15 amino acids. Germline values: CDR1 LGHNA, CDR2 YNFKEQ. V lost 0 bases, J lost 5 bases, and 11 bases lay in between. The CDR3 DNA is TGTGCCAGCAGCCAAGAGGAGGGAGAGGATCAGCCCCAGCATTTT. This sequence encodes CASSQEEGEDQPQHF.

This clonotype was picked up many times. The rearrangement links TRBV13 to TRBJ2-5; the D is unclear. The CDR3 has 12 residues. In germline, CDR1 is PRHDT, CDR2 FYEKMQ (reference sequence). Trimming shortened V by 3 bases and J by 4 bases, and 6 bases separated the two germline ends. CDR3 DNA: TGTGCCAGCAGCTTGCGTCTAGAGACCCAGTACTTC. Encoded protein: CASSLRLETQYF.

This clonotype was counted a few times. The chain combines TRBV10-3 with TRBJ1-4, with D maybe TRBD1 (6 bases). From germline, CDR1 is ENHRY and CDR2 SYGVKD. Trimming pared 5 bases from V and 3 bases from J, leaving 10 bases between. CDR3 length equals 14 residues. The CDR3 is CAISKTGPNEKLFF. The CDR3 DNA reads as TGTGCCATCAGTAAGACAGGCCCTAATGAAAAACTGTTTTTT.

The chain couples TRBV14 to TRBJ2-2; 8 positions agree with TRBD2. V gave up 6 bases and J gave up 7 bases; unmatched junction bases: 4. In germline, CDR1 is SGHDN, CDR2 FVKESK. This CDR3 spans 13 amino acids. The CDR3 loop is CASRKAGDGELFF. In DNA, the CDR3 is TGTGCCAGCAGAAAAGCGGGAGACGGGGAGCTGTTTTTT.

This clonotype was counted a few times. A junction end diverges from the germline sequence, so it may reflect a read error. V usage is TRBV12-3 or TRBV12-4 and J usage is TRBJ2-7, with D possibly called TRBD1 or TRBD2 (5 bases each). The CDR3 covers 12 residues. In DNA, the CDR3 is TGTGCCAGCAGTTTAGATAGCGTGAGCAGGGCCTTC. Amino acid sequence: CASSLDSVSRAF.

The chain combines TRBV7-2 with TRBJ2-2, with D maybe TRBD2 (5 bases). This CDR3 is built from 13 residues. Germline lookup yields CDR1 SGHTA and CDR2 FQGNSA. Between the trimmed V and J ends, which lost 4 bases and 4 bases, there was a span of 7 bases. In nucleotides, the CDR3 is TGTGCCAGCAGCTGGGAGTTCACCGGGGAGCTGTTTTTT. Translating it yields CASSWEFTGELFF. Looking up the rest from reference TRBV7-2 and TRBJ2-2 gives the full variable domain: GAGVSQSPSNKVTEKGKDVELRCDPISGHTALYWYRQSLGQGLEFLIYFQGNSAPDKSGLPSDRFSAERTGGSVSTLTIQRTQQEDSAVYLCASSWEFTGELFFGEGSRLTVL.

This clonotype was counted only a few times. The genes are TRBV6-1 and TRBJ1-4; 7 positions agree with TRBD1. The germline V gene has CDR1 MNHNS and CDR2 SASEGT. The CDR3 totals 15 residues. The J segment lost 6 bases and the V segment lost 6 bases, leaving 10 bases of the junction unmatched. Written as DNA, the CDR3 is TGTGCCAGCAGCGACGTCCCAGGGGGATATGAAAAACTGTTTTTT. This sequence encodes CASSDVPGGYEKLFF.

The CDR3 bases are TGCAGTGCGTGGGGCCCGCCTGTAGGGCAGTTCTTC. The encoded protein is CSAWGPPVGQFF. The V gene is TRBV20-1, the J gene TRBJ2-1; maybe TRBD1 (5 bases). Trimming took 6 bases from V and 12 from J, leaving 18 bases between them. The CDR3 is made up of 12 amino acids. Germline V gives CDR1 DFQATT, CDR2 SNEGSKA (reference sequence).

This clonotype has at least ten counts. The CDR3 protein is CASSVGSGADTGELFF. In nucleotides, the CDR3 is TGTGCCAGCAGCGTAGGCTCAGGGGCGGACACCGGGGAGCTGTTTTTT. The gene calls are TRBV9 and TRBJ2-2; perhaps TRBD1 as D (6 bases). Per the germline V gene, CDR1 is SGDLS and CDR2 is YYNGEE. CDR3 size: 16 residues. V was shortened by 0 bases and J by 3 bases, with 12 bases between the two germline ends.

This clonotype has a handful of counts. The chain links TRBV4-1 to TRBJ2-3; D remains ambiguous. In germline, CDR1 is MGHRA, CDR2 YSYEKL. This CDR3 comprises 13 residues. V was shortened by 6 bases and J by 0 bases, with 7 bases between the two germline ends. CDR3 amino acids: CASSHTSTDTQYF. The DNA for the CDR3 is TGCGCCAGCAGTCATACTAGCACAGATACGCAGTATTTT.

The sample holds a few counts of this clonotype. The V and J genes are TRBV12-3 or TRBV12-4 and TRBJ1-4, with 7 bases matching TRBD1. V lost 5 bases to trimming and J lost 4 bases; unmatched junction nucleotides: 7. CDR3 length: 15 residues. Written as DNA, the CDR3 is TGTGCCAGCAGTCTCACCGGGACAGATAATGAAAAACTGTTTTTT. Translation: CASSLTGTDNEKLFF.

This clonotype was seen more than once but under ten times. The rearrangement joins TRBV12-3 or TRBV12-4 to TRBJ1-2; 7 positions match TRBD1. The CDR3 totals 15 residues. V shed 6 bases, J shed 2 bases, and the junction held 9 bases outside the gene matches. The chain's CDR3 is CASRANGGQNYGYTF. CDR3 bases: TGTGCCAGCAGAGCCAATGGGGGACAGAACTATGGCTACACCTTC.

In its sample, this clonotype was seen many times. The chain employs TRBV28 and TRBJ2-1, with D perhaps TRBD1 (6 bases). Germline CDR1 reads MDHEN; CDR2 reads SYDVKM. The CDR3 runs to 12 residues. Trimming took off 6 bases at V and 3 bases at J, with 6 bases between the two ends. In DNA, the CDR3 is TGTGCCAGCAGGACAGGCTACAATGAGCAGTTCTTC. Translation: CASRTGYNEQFF.

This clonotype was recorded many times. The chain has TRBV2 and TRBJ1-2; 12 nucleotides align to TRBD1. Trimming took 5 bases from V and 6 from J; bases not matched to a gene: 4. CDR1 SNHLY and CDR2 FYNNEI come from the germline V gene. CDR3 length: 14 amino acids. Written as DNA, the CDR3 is TGTGCCAGCAGTACGGGACAGGGGGCTAATGGCTACACCTTC. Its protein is CASSTGQGANGYTF. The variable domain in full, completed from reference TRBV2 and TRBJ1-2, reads EPEVTQTPSHQVTQMGQEVILRCVPISNHLYFYWYRQILGQKVEFLVSFYNNEISEKSEIFDDQFSVERPDGSNFTLKIRSTKLEDSAMYFCASSTGQGANGYTFGSGTRLTVV.

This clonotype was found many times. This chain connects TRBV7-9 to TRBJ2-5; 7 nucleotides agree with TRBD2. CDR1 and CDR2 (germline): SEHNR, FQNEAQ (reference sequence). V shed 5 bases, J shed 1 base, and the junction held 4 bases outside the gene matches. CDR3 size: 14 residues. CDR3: CASSPRLAQETQYF. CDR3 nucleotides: TGTGCCAGCAGCCCCCGACTAGCCCAAGAGACCCAGTACTTC.